This T cell receptor beta chain comes out of a study of blood T cells in healthy people across ages. Remarks on this clonotype: Its antigen is currently unknown.

Alongside a J-beta primer mix, a sample-barcoded 5' primer served in a second PCR lasting about 7 to 12 cycles. TCRdb independently ran MiXCR on the 5' RACE reads; one entry per CDR3 protein. The data show hundreds of thousands of distinct CDR3 sequences, 52% seen once. J lost 4 bases, V lost 7 bases, and 19 bases had no gene match. The CDR3 is 18 amino acids. Germline loops: CDR1 SNHLY, CDR2 FYNNEI. Study conclusions and caveats: Older age coincided with a roughly linear decline in TCR beta diversity per million T cells.

The rearrangement joins TRBV2 to TRBJ2-7; 10 nucleotides agree with TRBD2. Sequences were obtained from blood. This clonotype originated in a woman of 80 years or more in good health. The CDR3 DNA sequence: TGTGCCAGCATCCTTGAAGGCTCTAGCGGGAGCCCCCAGTACGAGCAGTACTTC. It specifies CASILEGSSGSPQYEQYF.